The sequence of this TCR beta chain was determined in a study of cytomegalovirus exposure and HLA in healthy donors. Study as a whole: An earlier analysis found 117 million unique TCR beta sequences from approximately 200 million T cells. General study results and limits: Likely technical artifact: a cluster of highly shared sequence variants. In vitro assays verified that a few CMV-associated chains recognized CMV antigens specifically. In a later analysis, TCR beta V- and J-gene trimming showed a link to a missense DCLRE1C variant.

A multiplex PCR was run with 60 Vbeta primers and 13 Jbeta primers. Assay: immunoSEQ multiplex PCR; the TCRdb copy retains only in-frame clones and omits some. The table includes approximately 110,000 clones, 15% detected once. Looked up from germline, CDR1 is SNHLY and CDR2 is FYNNEI. The CDR3 spans 15 residues. Trimming took 5 bases from V and 7 from J, leaving 15 bases between them. With respect to this clone: Its antigen is not identified.

The chain is built from TRBV2 and TRBJ1-6; D is possibly TRBD1 (6 bases). The source is a woman between 18 and 30 years old in good health and CMV-seronegative. The sequenced material came from PBMCs. The CDR3 here is CASSQPQGQNSPLHF. CDR3 DNA sequence: TGTGCCAGCAGTCAGCCACAGGGCCAGAATTCACCCCTCCACTTT.